This T cell receptor (beta chain) came from a study of blood T cell repertoires in COVID-19. This CDR3 contains 18 residues. Germline CDR1 reads SGHRS; CDR2 reads YFSETQ. The V gene lost 0 bases and the J gene lost 1 base, with 18 bases spanning the gap. This table comes from immunoSEQ multiplex PCR, and its TCRdb copy is limited to in-frame clones, with some not included. The sample yields about 41,000 clones, 70% to 90% seen once. This receptor was identified in a man aged 60 to 69 with acute or convalescent COVID-19. The chain has TRBV5-1 and TRBJ2-3, with D possibly matching TRBD2 (7 bases). Source material: peripheral blood. CDR3 sequence reads: CASSLDAGASAGTDTQYF. Here the CDR3 DNA reads TGCGCCAGCAGCTTGGATGCGGGGGCTTCTGCTGGCACAGATACGCAGTATTTT.